Listed here is a single T cell receptor (beta chain). Its matching antigen is unknown. This specimen belongs to a study of response to subunit inactivated influenza vaccine. Overall study findings and caveats: Authors suggested seasonal influenza vaccinations each recruit few new T cells.

V lost 1 base and J 3 bases, leaving 13 bases between the germline ends. Germline CDR1 reads MGHRA; CDR2 reads YSYEKL. The CDR3 runs 15 residues. TCRdb redid the calling of the RT-PCR reads with MiXCR, one entry per CDR3 protein. The sample has about 480,000 distinct CDR3 sequences, about 25% seen once; the top ten hold around 2%. The chain uses TRBV4-1 and TRBJ2-7; D not resolved. Sequenced material: CD4+ T cells sorted from PBMCs, taken more than 4 days after vaccination. The sequence was collected from a man aged 50-59 years who received an inactivated influenza vaccine. CDR3 loop: CASSQVLHRDYEQYF. DNA for the CDR3: TGCGCCAGCAGCCAAGTGTTGCACAGAGACTACGAGCAGTACTTC.